This paragraph reports one T cell receptor (beta chain). Libraries were prepared by immunoSEQ multiplex PCR; TCRdb keeps only in-frame clonotypes and omits some of them. The data contain 200,000 to 250,000 clones, around 86% of them singletons. These data belong to a study of blood T cell repertoires in COVID-19. Germline CDR1 SGHKS, CDR2 YYEKEE (reference sequence). Trimming took 1 base from V and 6 from J, leaving 10 bases between them. CDR3 length equals 13 residues. The material sequenced was PBMCs or T cells enriched from blood (not recorded which). The chain couples TRBV5-5 to TRBJ1-2; D possibly corresponds to TRBD1 (6 bases). This clonotype originated in a woman aged 50 to 65 with acute COVID-19. The CDR3 sequence: CASSLTGYDGYTF. The CDR3 DNA follows: TGTGCCAGCAGCTTGACAGGGTATGATGGCTACACCTTC.